This TCR beta chain was found in a study of cytomegalovirus exposure and HLA in healthy donors. With 60 Vbeta and 13 Jbeta primers, the PCR was carried out. Profiled with immunoSEQ multiplex PCR; TCRdb holds only in-frame clones, not every one. The table shows 110,000 or so clones, with approximately 80% occurring only once. Looked up from germline, CDR1 is MGHRA and CDR2 is YSYEKL. The V gene lost 5 bases and the J gene lost 4 bases, with 26 bases spanning the gap. The CDR3 is 18 residues long. J is TRBJ1-2 and V is TRBV4-1; perhaps TRBD1 as D (5 bases). This clonotype originated in a young woman in good health and CMV-seronegative. The sample consisted of PBMCs. This chain's CDR3 is CASSYLTSTEQNGYGYTF. CDR3 nucleotide sequence: TGCGCCAGCAGCTACCTAACCTCGACAGAACAGAACGGCTATGGCTACACCTTC.